This paragraph covers one T cell receptor beta chain sequence. Antigen specificity is unknown. This record comes from a study of cytomegalovirus exposure and HLA in healthy donors. The PCR made use of 60 Vbeta and 13 Jbeta primers. Libraries were prepared by immunoSEQ multiplex PCR; TCRdb keeps only in-frame clonotypes and omits some of them. The sample lists 100,000 to 120,000 clones; about four fifths were seen once. Study-level points and caveats: Among TCR beta chains, those listed as cytomegalovirus-associated numbered some 160. Exclusion applied to some V segments, including TRBV6-2 and TRBV6-3, as they were indistinguishable.

CDR1 is LNHDA, CDR2 SQIVND, per germline (reference sequence). The CDR3 runs 13 residues. V was cut by 5 bases and J by 5 bases, with 9 bases left in between. Sequenced: PBMCs. The TCR comes from a man aged 35 to 55 in good health and CMV-seronegative. The chain couples TRBV19 to TRBJ2-2; the D gene is possibly TRBD1 (5 bases). The CDR3 DNA sequence: TGTGCCAGTAGTCCAGGGCGAACCGGGGAGCTGTTTTTT. Amino acid sequence: CASSPGRTGELFF.